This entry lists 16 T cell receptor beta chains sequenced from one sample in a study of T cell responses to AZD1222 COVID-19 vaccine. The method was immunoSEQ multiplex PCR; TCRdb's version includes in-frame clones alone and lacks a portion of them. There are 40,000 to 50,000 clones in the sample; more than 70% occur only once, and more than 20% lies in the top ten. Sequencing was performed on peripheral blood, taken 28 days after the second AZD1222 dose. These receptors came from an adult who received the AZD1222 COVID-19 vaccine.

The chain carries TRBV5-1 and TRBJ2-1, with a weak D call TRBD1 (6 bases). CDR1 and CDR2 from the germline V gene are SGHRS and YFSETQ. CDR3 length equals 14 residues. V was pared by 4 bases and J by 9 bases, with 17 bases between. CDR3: CASSPRGDMGEQFF. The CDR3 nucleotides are TGCGCCAGCAGCCCTCGAGGGGACATGGGTGAGCAGTTCTTC.

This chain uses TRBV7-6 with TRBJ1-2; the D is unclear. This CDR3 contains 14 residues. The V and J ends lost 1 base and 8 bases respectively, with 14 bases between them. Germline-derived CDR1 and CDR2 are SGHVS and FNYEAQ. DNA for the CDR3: TGTGCCAGCAGCTTAGGGGGAGCCGGACGCGGCTACACCTTC. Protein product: CASSLGGAGRGYTF.

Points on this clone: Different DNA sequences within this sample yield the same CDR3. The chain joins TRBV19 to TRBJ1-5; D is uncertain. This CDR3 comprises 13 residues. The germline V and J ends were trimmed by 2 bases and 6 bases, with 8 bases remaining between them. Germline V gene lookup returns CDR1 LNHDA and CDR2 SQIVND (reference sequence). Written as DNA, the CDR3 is TGTGCCAGTAGTATATCGGGGAGTCAGCCCCAGCATTTT. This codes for CASSISGSQPQHF.

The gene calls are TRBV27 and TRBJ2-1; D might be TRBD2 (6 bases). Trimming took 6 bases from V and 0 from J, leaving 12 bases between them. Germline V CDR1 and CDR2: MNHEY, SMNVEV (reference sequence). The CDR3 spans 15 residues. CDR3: CASSLGRGSYNEQFF. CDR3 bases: TGTGCCAGCAGCCTGGGGCGGGGCTCCTACAATGAGCAGTTCTTC.

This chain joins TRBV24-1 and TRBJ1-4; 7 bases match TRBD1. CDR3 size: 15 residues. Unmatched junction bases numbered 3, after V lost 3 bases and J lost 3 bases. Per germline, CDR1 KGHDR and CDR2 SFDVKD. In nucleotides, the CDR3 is TGTGCCACCAGTGATAGCAGGGGGGCTAATGAAAAACTGTTTTTT. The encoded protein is CATSDSRGANEKLFF.

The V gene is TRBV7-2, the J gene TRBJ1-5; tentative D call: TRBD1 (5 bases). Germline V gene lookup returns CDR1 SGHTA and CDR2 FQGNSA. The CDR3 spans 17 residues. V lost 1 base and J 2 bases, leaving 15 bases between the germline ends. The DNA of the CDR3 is TGTGCCAGCAGCTTAGTTTACTCAGGGATGGGCAATCAGCCCCAGCATTTT. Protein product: CASSLVYSGMGNQPQHF. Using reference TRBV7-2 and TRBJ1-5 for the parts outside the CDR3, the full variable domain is GAGVSQSPSNKVTEKGKDVELRCDPISGHTALYWYRQSLGQGLEFLIYFQGNSAPDKSGLPSDRFSAERTGGSVSTLTIQRTQQEDSAVYLCASSLVYSGMGNQPQHFGDGTRLSIL.

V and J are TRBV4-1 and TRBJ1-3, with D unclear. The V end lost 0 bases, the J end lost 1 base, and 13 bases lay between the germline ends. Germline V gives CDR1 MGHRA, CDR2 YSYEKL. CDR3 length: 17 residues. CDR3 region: CASSQDGGRTSGNTIYF. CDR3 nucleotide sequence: TGCGCCAGCAGCCAAGATGGAGGACGGACTTCTGGAAACACCATATATTTT.

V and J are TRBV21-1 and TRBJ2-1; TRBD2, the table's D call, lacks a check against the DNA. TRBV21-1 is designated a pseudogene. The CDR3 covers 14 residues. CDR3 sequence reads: CASTPSGRYNEQFF. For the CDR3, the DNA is TGTGCCAGCACCCCTAGCGGGAGGTACAATGAGCAGTTCTTC.

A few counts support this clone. The CDR3 nucleotides are TGTGCCAGCAGCATATCCGGGAGCAGCCTGAACACTGAAGCTTTCTTT. Protein sequence: CASSISGSSLNTEAFF. This chain uses TRBV28 with TRBJ1-1; D unclear. This CDR3 contains 16 residues. V was shortened by 6 bases and J by 0 bases, with 17 bases between the two germline ends. Germline V gene lookup returns CDR1 MDHEN and CDR2 SYDVKM.

CDR3 in amino acids: CASSPVGTGENTIYF. CDR3 bases: TGTGCCAGCAGTCCCGTAGGGACAGGGGAGAACACCATATATTTT. This chain uses TRBV6-5 with TRBJ1-3; 10 bases align to TRBD1. The CDR3 is 15 residues long. From germline, CDR1 is MNHEY and CDR2 SVGAGI. V shed 5 bases, J shed 7 bases, and the junction held 8 bases outside the gene matches.

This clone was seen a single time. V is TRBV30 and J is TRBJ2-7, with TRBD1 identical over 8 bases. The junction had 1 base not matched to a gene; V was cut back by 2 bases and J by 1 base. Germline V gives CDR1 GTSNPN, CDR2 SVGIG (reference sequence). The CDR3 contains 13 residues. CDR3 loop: CAWSTGGSYEQYF. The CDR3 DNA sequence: TGTGCCTGGAGTACAGGGGGGTCCTACGAGCAGTACTTC.

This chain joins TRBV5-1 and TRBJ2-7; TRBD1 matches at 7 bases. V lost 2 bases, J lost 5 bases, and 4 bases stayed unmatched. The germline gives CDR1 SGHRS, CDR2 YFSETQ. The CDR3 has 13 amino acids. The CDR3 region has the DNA TGCGCCAGCAGCTTTAACAGGGGCCACGAGCAGTACTTC. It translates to CASSFNRGHEQYF. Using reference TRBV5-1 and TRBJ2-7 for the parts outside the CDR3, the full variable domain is KAGVTQTPRYLIKTRGQQVTLSCSPISGHRSVSWYQQTPGQGLQFLFEYFSETQRNKGNFPGRFSGRQFSNSRSEMNVSTLELGDSALYLCASSFNRGHEQYFGPGTRLTVT.

CDR3: CAFQVGETQYF. As DNA, the CDR3 is TGTGCCTTCCAAGTGGGGGAGACCCAGTACTTC. The genes are TRBV30 and TRBJ2-5, with no clear D. Germline CDR1 is GTSNPN and CDR2 is SVGIG (reference sequence). With 7 bases removed from V and 5 bases from J, the gap between germline ends came to 11 bases. The CDR3 is 11 amino acids.

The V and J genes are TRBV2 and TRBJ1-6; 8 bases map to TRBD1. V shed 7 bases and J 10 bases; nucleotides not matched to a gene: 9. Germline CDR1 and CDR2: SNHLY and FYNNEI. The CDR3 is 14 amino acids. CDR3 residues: CASNERTGRSPLHF. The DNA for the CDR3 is TGTGCCAGCAATGAGAGGACAGGGCGATCACCCCTCCACTTT.

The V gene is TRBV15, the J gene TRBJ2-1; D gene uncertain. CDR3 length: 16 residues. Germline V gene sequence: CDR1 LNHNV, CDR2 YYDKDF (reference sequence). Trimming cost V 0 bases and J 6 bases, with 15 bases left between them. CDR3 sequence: CATSRDPQVRLNEQFF. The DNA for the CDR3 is TGTGCCACCAGCAGAGATCCCCAGGTTAGACTCAATGAGCAGTTCTTC.

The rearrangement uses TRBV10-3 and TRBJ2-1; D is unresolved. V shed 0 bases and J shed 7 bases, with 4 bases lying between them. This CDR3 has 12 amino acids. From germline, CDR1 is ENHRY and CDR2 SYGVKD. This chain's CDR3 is CAISESKNEQFF. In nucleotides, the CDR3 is TGTGCCATCAGTGAGTCGAAAAATGAGCAGTTCTTC.